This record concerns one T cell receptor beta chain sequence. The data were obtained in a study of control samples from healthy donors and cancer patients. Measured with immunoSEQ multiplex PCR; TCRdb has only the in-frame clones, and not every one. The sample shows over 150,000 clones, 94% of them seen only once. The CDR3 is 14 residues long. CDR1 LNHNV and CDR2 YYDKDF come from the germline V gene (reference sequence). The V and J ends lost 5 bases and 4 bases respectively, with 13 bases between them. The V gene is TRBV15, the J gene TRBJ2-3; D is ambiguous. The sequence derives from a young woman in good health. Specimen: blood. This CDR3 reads CATSSARSADTQYF. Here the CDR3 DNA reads TGTGCCACCAGCTCGGCGCGGAGCGCAGATACGCAGTATTTT.